The 13 T cell receptor beta chains below come from one sample, sequenced in a study of T cells in Graves' hyperthyroidism and ophthalmopathy. RNA transcripts were the template for amplifying TCR beta CDR3 regions. The study used the HTBI primer set for a first-round RT-PCR of the TCR CDR3. TCRdb called the multiplex PCR reads again in MiXCR, with one record for every CDR3 protein. The sample shows roughly 380,000 distinct CDR3 sequences, approximately 14% of them seen only once. Material for sequencing was blood. These receptor sequences come from a woman aged 55-70 years with Graves' hyperthyroidism.

This clonotype was counted at least ten times. The CDR3 DNA sequence: TGCGCCAGCAGCTTGTCGGGGAGGGAGACTGAAGCTTTCTTT. Protein product: CASSLSGRETEAFF. This rearrangement joins TRBV5-1 to TRBJ1-1; D is unclear. CDR1 and CDR2 from the germline V gene are SGHRS and YFSETQ. The length of the CDR3 is 14 residues. Trimming removed 1 base from V and 5 bases from J, with 12 bases in between.

This clonotype was detected many times. The chain joins TRBV20-1 to TRBJ1-4, with D possibly matching TRBD1 (6 bases). Trimming took off 6 bases at V and 5 bases at J, with 16 bases between the two ends. Germline V gives CDR1 DFQATT, CDR2 SNEGSKA (reference sequence). This CDR3 is 14 amino acids long. CDR3 amino acids: CSAVLQGSNEKLFF. In DNA form, the CDR3 reads TGCAGTGCCGTCCTACAGGGATCCAATGAAAAACTGTTTTTT.

The chain joins TRBV6-4 to TRBJ2-5, with TRBD2 matching over 12 bases. J was trimmed by 5 bases and V by 7 bases; bases with no gene match: 8. Germline CDR1 is MRHNA and CDR2 is SNTAGT. This CDR3 has 15 amino acids. This chain's CDR3 is CASNTASGRGETQYF. In DNA, the CDR3 is TGTGCCAGCAACACCGCTAGCGGGAGGGGGGAGACCCAGTACTTC.

In its sample, this clonotype was seen many times. This rearrangement joins TRBV2 to TRBJ1-1; D might be TRBD1 (5 bases). Per the germline V gene, CDR1 is SNHLY and CDR2 is FYNNEI. The CDR3 has 15 amino acids. Trimming left V 0 bases short and J 4 bases short, with 12 bases between. In nucleotides, the CDR3 is TGTGCCAGCAGTGAAGCGGGGGGGGGGATCACTGAAGCTTTCTTT. This translates into CASSEAGGGITEAFF.

This clonotype was recorded a few times. This chain uses TRBV20-1 with TRBJ2-7, with D perhaps matching TRBD1 (5 bases). This CDR3 contains 17 residues. Germline V gene sequence: CDR1 DFQATT, CDR2 SNEGSKA (reference sequence). The germline V and J ends were trimmed by 6 bases and 4 bases, with 28 bases remaining between them. The CDR3 coding sequence is TGCAGTGCCAGCAGTCCCGTGACTGGGGCACCCGTATACGAGCAGTACTTC. Protein sequence: CSASSPVTGAPVYEQYF.

This clonotype was counted at least ten times. The J gene is TRBJ1-4, the V gene TRBV5-1, with 11 positions matching TRBD1. This CDR3 spans 17 amino acids. Germline V CDR1 and CDR2: SGHRS, YFSETQ. Losses at the gene ends were 2 bases for V and 5 bases for J; bases not matched to a gene: 8. In DNA, the CDR3 is TGCGCCAGCAGCTTCGGGACAGGGGGAAGTCGGAATGAAAAACTGTTTTTT. It is translated as CASSFGTGGSRNEKLFF.

This clonotype came up many times. The genes are TRBV28 and TRBJ1-1, with D possibly matching TRBD1 (6 bases). V dropped 6 bases and J dropped 7 bases, with 15 bases sitting between them. This CDR3 has 13 amino acids. Germline V gives CDR1 MDHEN, CDR2 SYDVKM. DNA of the CDR3: TGTGCCAGCAGCCTAGCGGCACAGGGTGAAGCTTTCTTT. This codes for CASSLAAQGEAFF.

This sequence joins TRBV7-3 and TRBJ1-2; 10 positions agree with TRBD1. The CDR3 runs to 16 residues. V lost 4 bases to trimming and J lost 0 bases; unmatched junction nucleotides: 5. The germline CDR1 and CDR2 sequences are SGHTA and FQGTGA. For the CDR3, the DNA is TGTGCCAGCAGCTACGGACAGGGGGTGTCTAACTATGGCTACACCTTC. Translating gives CASSYGQGVSNYGYTF. The full variable domain, in which reference TRBV7-3 and TRBJ1-2 provide the parts outside the CDR3, is GAGVSQTPSNKVTEKGKYVELRCDPISGHTALYWYRQSLGQGPEFLIYFQGTGAADDSGLPNDRFFAVRPEGSVSTLKIQRTERGDSAVYLCASSYGQGVSNYGYTFGSGTRLTVV.

In DNA, the CDR3 is TGTGCCAGCACCCAGGGGACTAGCGGTTACAATGAGCAGTTCTTC. The encoded protein is CASTQGTSGYNEQFF. The gene calls are TRBV12-3 or TRBV12-4 and TRBJ2-1; TRBD2 matches 11 bases. This CDR3 contains 15 residues. After removal of 7 bases from V and 4 bases from J, the junction contained 6 bases not matched to a gene.

The chain employs TRBV20-1 and TRBJ2-7; D gene uncertain. CDR1 and CDR2 (germline): DFQATT, SNEGSKA (reference sequence). The germline V and J ends were trimmed by 1 base and 0 bases, with 16 bases remaining between them. The CDR3 length is 16 residues. CDR3 bases: TGCAGTGCTAGAGGGCGGCTACCTCCCCTCTCCTACGAGCAGTACTTC. This gives the protein CSARGRLPPLSYEQYF.

In this sample, this clonotype turned up a few times. The chain joins TRBV18 to TRBJ2-7, with a tentative D call TRBD1 (5 bases). The V end was cut by 2 bases, the J end by 4 bases, with 15 bases between. The CDR3 runs to 15 residues. Germline CDR1 reads KGHSH; CDR2 reads LQKENI. The CDR3 sequence is CASSPGIQGRYEQYF. As DNA, the CDR3 is TGTGCCAGCTCACCAGGGATTCAGGGAAGGTACGAGCAGTACTTC.

Ten or more counts support this clonotype. The chain uses TRBV20-1 and TRBJ2-7; 7 bases agree with TRBD1. V shed 8 bases and J 5 bases; nucleotides not matched to a gene: 6. Germline V gives CDR1 DFQATT, CDR2 SNEGSKA (reference sequence). This CDR3 spans 11 amino acids. The CDR3 spells CSPRQGNEQYF. DNA for the CDR3: TGCAGTCCTCGACAGGGCAACGAGCAGTACTTC.

This clonotype was seen only a few times. The J gene is TRBJ2-6, the V gene TRBV9; unclear D gene. CDR3 size: 16 residues. From germline, CDR1 is SGDLS and CDR2 YYNGEE. V lost 0 bases and J lost 0, with 7 bases in between. The CDR3 reads CASSVGRFSGANVLTF. CDR3 sequence (DNA): TGTGCCAGCAGCGTAGGGAGATTCTCTGGGGCCAACGTCCTGACTTTC. Full variable domain (rest looked up from reference TRBV9 and TRBJ2-6): DSGVTQTPKHLITATGQRVTLRCSPRSGDLSVYWYQQSLDQGLQFLIQYYNGEERAKGNILERFSAQQFPDLHSELNLSSLELGDSALYFCASSVGRFSGANVLTFGAGSRLTVL.